What follows are 32 T cell receptor beta chains derived from one specimen sequenced in a study of T cell clonality in common variable immunodeficiency. The assay was immunoSEQ multiplex PCR, and TCRdb's table has in-frame clones only and misses some. This sample carries about 40,000 clones, none of them present only once. The source material was peripheral blood mononuclear cells. Receptors originate from a person aged 18 to 75 in good health.

This clone was observed at least ten times. The read halts 3 residues ahead of the CDR3 end, with the missing end drawn from the germline J gene. The V and J genes are TRBV20-1 and TRBJ1-2; D might be TRBD1 (6 bases). CDR1 and CDR2 (germline): DFQATT, SNEGSKA (reference sequence). The CDR3 is made up of 12 amino acids. Trimming shortened V by 0 bases and J by 7 bases, and 9 bases separated the two germline ends. The part of the CDR3 DNA that was read is TGCAGTGCTAGAGAAAACAGGGTTGGC. Its protein product is CSARENRVG. The whole CDR3 reads CSARENRVGYTF.

The table lists this clone with many counts. Read sequence stops 3 residues before the CDR3 end, and the germline J gene provides the missing end. The chain is built from TRBV28 and TRBJ1-2; 7 bases are shared with TRBD1. The J segment lost 1 base and the V segment lost 3 bases, leaving 2 bases of the junction unmatched. The CDR3 totals 14 residues. The germline V gene encodes CDR1 MDHEN and CDR2 SYDVKM. The CDR3 DNA, read in part, is TGTGCCAGCAGTTTCAGGGGGGATAACTATGGC. Its protein product is CASSFRGDNYG. The CDR3 as a whole reads CASSFRGDNYGYTF.

This clone was observed many times. The read ends 3 residues before the CDR3 terminus; that terminus is restored from the germline J gene. This chain joins TRBV7-9 and TRBJ2-2; TRBD2 might be the D (7 bases). V was trimmed by 7 bases and J by 0 bases, leaving 12 bases between them. Germline-derived CDR1 and CDR2 are SEHNR and FQNEAQ (reference sequence). There are 15 residues in the CDR3. CDR3 residues: CASTRGGSNTGELFF. The part of the CDR3 DNA that was read is TGTGCCAGCACTAGGGGGGGATCGAACACCGGGGAG.

This clone has ten or more counts. Coverage ceases 3 residues before the CDR3 finishes, and the germline J gene fills in the end. The genes are TRBV30 and TRBJ1-5, with D maybe TRBD1 (5 bases). The CDR3 extends over 15 amino acids. V shed 6 bases and J shed 0 bases, with 15 bases lying between them. Germline lookup yields CDR1 GTSNPN and CDR2 SVGIG (reference sequence). The sequenced CDR3 bases are TGTGCCTGTACCGGTGGGGCCCTTAGCAATCAGCCC. Its translation is CACTGGALSNQP. The full CDR3 reads CACTGGALSNQPQHF.

Note on this clone: The read terminates 3 residues before the CDR3 end, so the remaining end is supplied by the germline J gene. The chain is built from TRBV2 and TRBJ2-6, with D hard to call. Trimming cost V 2 bases and J 1 base, with 6 bases left between them. The CDR3 runs 15 residues. Germline V gene data show CDR1 as SNHLY and CDR2 as FYNNEI. The CDR3 here is CASSESGSGANVLTF. The CDR3 bases that were read are TGTGCCAGCAGTGAATCGGGTTCTGGGGCCAACGTC.

As for this clone: With the read ending 3 residues before the CDR3 end, the germline J gene is used to fill in that end. This chain links TRBV19 with TRBJ1-2; D is ambiguous. This CDR3 contains 14 residues. Looked up from germline, CDR1 is LNHDA and CDR2 is SQIVND (reference sequence). CDR3 sequence reads: CASSLSAASYDYTF. Partial CDR3 DNA: TGTGCCAGTAGTCTAAGCGCGGCCTCCTACGAC.

In its sample, this clone was seen many times. From the germline J gene comes the end of the CDR3, since the read stops 3 residues before it. V is TRBV5-1 and J is TRBJ1-1; 10 bases fit TRBD1. V trimming: 1 base; J trimming: 5 bases; junction bases outside the gene matches: 5. CDR1 is SGHRS and CDR2 is YFSETQ in the germline V gene. CDR3 length: 15 amino acids. Incomplete CDR3 DNA: TGCGCCAGCAGCTTGTCAAGGGACAGGGGAACTGAA. Protein sequence: CASSLSRDRGTE. The entire CDR3 sequence reads CASSLSRDRGTEAFF.

CDR3 sequence: CASSVTSGSSYEQYF. Partial CDR3 DNA: TGTGCCAGCAGCGTTACTAGCGGAAGCTCCTACGAG. The V call is TRBV2, the J call TRBJ2-7; 8 nucleotides line up with TRBD2. Read sequence stops 3 residues before the CDR3 end, and the germline J gene provides the missing end. The germline gives CDR1 SNHLY, CDR2 FYNNEI. V dropped 6 bases and J dropped 0; count of bases not matched to a gene: 7. CDR3 length: 15 residues.

This clone was counted ten times or more. The read comes to an end 3 residues before the CDR3 does, leaving the germline J gene to fill in the end. The chain links TRBV5-1 to TRBJ2-3, with 9 nucleotides matching TRBD2. The ends lost 5 bases at V and 6 bases at J; junction bases unmatched: 10. The germline gives CDR1 SGHRS, CDR2 YFSETQ. The length of the CDR3 is 15 residues. The CDR3: CASRPSGTLGDTQYF. The DNA read from the CDR3 is TGCGCCAGCAGACCTAGCGGGACCCTCGGCGATACG. The entire variable domain, with the rest obtained from reference TRBV5-1 and TRBJ2-3, is as follows: KAGVTQTPRYLIKTRGQQVTLSCSPISGHRSVSWYQQTPGQGLQFLFEYFSETQRNKGNFPGRFSGRQFSNSRSEMNVSTLELGDSALYLCASRPSGTLGDTQYFGPGTRLTVL.

This clone was observed at least ten times. The read terminates 3 residues before the CDR3 end, so the remaining end is supplied by the germline J gene. This chain connects TRBV6-2 or TRBV6-3 to TRBJ2-7, with D possibly being TRBD1 (6 bases). The CDR3 length is 14 residues. Trimming removed 8 bases at V and 0 bases at J, with 14 bases between. Germline values: CDR1 MNHEY, CDR2 SVGEGT. The covered CDR3 bases are TGTGCCAGCGGACCGACAGGCAGCTCCTACGAG. Protein sequence: CASGPTGSSYE. Given in full, the CDR3 is CASGPTGSSYEQYF.

There are many counts of this clone. The sequenced fragment ends 3 residues before the CDR3 boundary, so the rest is inferred from the germline J gene. The V and J genes are TRBV9 and TRBJ2-3; D gene unclear. V was pared by 0 bases and J by 6 bases, with 8 bases between. The CDR3 runs 13 residues. The germline V gene encodes CDR1 SGDLS and CDR2 YYNGEE. This chain's CDR3 is CASSVEVPDTQYF. The part of the CDR3 DNA that was read is TGTGCCAGCAGCGTAGAGGTACCGGATACG.

The table lists this clone with many counts. Read coverage stops 3 residues before the CDR3 terminus; the germline J gene supplies the remainder. V and J are TRBV5-1 and TRBJ2-3, with 7 bases identical to TRBD2. V shed 7 bases and J 4 bases; nucleotides not matched to a gene: 6. Germline CDR1 is SGHRS and CDR2 is YFSETQ. This CDR3 has 13 amino acids. This CDR3 reads CASGWGLSDTQYF. The CDR3 bases that were read are TGCGCCAGCGGATGGGGACTATCAGATACG.

Ten or more counts support this clone. The CDR3 end is not reached by the read, which stops 3 residues before it; the germline J gene fills it in. The chain is built from TRBV28 and TRBJ2-7, with D maybe TRBD1 (6 bases). The germline gives CDR1 MDHEN, CDR2 SYDVKM. The CDR3 covers 15 residues. V was pared by 5 bases and J by 3 bases, with 17 bases between. The CDR3 protein is CASSPTEGQRYEQYF. The part of the CDR3 DNA that was read is TGTGCCAGCAGTCCAACCGAGGGACAACGCTACGAG.

This clone has a count of ten or more. Sequencing ends 3 residues short of the CDR3 end; the germline J gene provides the rest. The V call is TRBV20-1, the J call TRBJ2-4, with D possibly matching TRBD2 (6 bases). The CDR3 runs to 11 residues. V was clipped by 3 bases and J by 9 bases, with 9 bases between them. The germline CDR1 and CDR2 sequences are DFQATT and SNEGSKA (reference sequence). The sequenced CDR3 bases are TGCAGTGCTAGTCGGGGGAGCATT. Translation gives CSASRGSI. The CDR3 in its entirety is CSASRGSIQYF.

This clone was counted at least ten times. Read coverage stops 3 residues before the CDR3 terminus; the germline J gene supplies the remainder. This chain uses TRBV6-2 or TRBV6-3 with TRBJ2-7; TRBD2 matches at 12 bases. Germline V lookup: CDR1 MNHEY, CDR2 SVGEGT. Trimming removed 6 bases from V and 2 bases from J; junction bases left unmatched: 5. The CDR3 sequence is 15 residues long. CDR3 DNA, as far as it was read: TGTGCCAGCAGGCCCCTAGCGGGAGGGGCCTACGAG. This sequence encodes CASRPLAGGAYE. From start to end, the CDR3 is CASRPLAGGAYEQYF.

Points on this clone: The CDR3 end falls 3 residues outside the read, so it is completed with the germline J gene. This chain links TRBV6-1 with TRBJ1-1, with D possibly TRBD1 on 6 matching bases. Germline CDR1 reads MNHNS; CDR2 reads SASEGT. This CDR3 has 15 amino acids. V was trimmed by 4 bases and J by 1 base, leaving 13 bases between them. The sequenced CDR3 bases are TGTGCCAGCAGTGGAACAGGGTGGGAGAACACTGAA. It is translated as CASSGTGWENTE. The full CDR3 sequence reads CASSGTGWENTEAFF.

Worth noting for this clone: The junction does not match germline at one end; this may be a read error. The read gets to within 3 residues of the CDR3 end, and the germline J gene fills in the rest. The rearrangement uses TRBV7-9 and TRBJ2-7; a possible D gene is TRBD1 (5 bases). Germline CDR1 is SEHNR and CDR2 is FQNEAQ (reference sequence). The CDR3 loop spans 12 amino acids. CDR3 amino acids: CSSSLQAYEQYF. The CDR3 bases that were read are TGTTCCAGCAGCTTACAGGCCTACGAG.

This clone appeared many times. The sequenced fragment ends 3 residues before the CDR3 boundary, so the rest is inferred from the germline J gene. The chain is built from TRBV7-6 and TRBJ1-3, with 7 bases aligning to TRBD1. The CDR3 spans 15 residues. The V gene end was trimmed by 6 bases and the J gene end by 6 bases; junction bases not matched to a gene: 11. Germline CDR1 reads SGHVS; CDR2 reads FNYEAQ. CDR3 in amino acids: CASSQQGTGLNTIYF. The CDR3 DNA, read in part, is TGTGCCAGCAGTCAACAGGGGACGGGACTAAACACC.

This clone was observed at least ten times. The CDR3 is cut off 3 residues early in the read; its end comes from the germline J gene. V usage is TRBV20-1 and J usage is TRBJ2-1; D perhaps matches TRBD1 (6 bases). V lost 0 bases and J lost 0, with 9 bases in between. This CDR3 region has 15 residues. The germline V gene has CDR1 DFQATT and CDR2 SNEGSKA (reference sequence). The DNA read from the CDR3 is TGCAGTGCTAGAGACGACAGGAGCTCCTACAATGAG. Its protein is CSARDDRSSYNE. The complete CDR3 protein is CSARDDRSSYNEQFF.

Many counts were recorded for this clone. Sequencing ends 3 residues short of the CDR3 end; the germline J gene provides the rest. The rearrangement links TRBV9 to TRBJ2-7, with 9 bases fitting TRBD2. V lost 3 bases and J lost 3; bases outside the gene matches: 7. The V gene's germline CDR1 is SGDLS and CDR2 YYNGEE. The CDR3 runs to 15 residues. CDR3 region: CASSGSGSPFYEQYF. CDR3 bases read: TGTGCCAGCAGCGGTAGCGGGAGTCCTTTCTACGAG.

A note on this clone: Read coverage stops 3 residues before the CDR3 terminus; the germline J gene supplies the remainder. This chain uses TRBV18 with TRBJ1-2, with TRBD1 matching over 12 bases. The V gene's germline CDR1 is KGHSH and CDR2 LQKENI. The CDR3 extends over 15 amino acids. The covered CDR3 bases are TGTGCCAGCTCACAAGGGACAGGGGGCACAGATACC. As protein: CASSQGTGGTDT. The whole CDR3 is CASSQGTGGTDTYTF.

This clone was observed at least ten times. The read finishes 3 residues shy of the CDR3 end, and the germline J gene is used to complete it. The rearrangement links TRBV5-6 to TRBJ1-5; 7 nucleotides match TRBD1. CDR1 is SGHDT and CDR2 is YYEEEE in the germline V gene. V was pared by 4 bases and J by 9 bases, with 10 bases of the junction left unmatched. The CDR3 spans 14 residues. CDR3 DNA (partial): TGTGCCAGCAGCCGGGCGAATACAGGGGCGCCC. Encoded protein: CASSRANTGAP. The complete CDR3 reads CASSRANTGAPQHF.

This clone has at least ten counts. The read finishes 3 residues shy of the CDR3 end, and the germline J gene is used to complete it. The chain couples TRBV13 to TRBJ1-6; 9 bases align to TRBD1. The germline V gene encodes CDR1 PRHDT and CDR2 FYEKMQ (reference sequence). Trimming took 7 bases from V and 7 from J; bases not matched to a gene: 11. This CDR3 has 16 amino acids. The sequenced CDR3 bases are TGTGCCAGCATCCCCATCTCCGGGACAGGGAATTCACCC. Amino acids: CASIPISGTGNSP. The entire CDR3 protein reads CASIPISGTGNSPLHF.

As concerns this clone: The CDR3 end is not reached by the read, which stops 3 residues before it; the germline J gene fills it in. The chain has TRBV7-9 and TRBJ1-2; possible D gene TRBD1, 5 bases. The CDR3 runs 14 residues. Looked up from germline, CDR1 is SEHNR and CDR2 is FQNEAQ (reference sequence). CDR3 region: CASRPGASGSDYTF. Incomplete CDR3 DNA: TGTGCCAGCAGACCCGGGGCTAGCGGGAGCGAC.

Ten or more counts support this clone. The CDR3 goes on 3 residues after the read ends, and that part is filled in from the germline J gene. This chain uses TRBV10-3 with TRBJ1-2; D call uncertain. The CDR3 runs 14 residues. The germline gives CDR1 ENHRY, CDR2 SYGVKD. With 0 bases removed from V and 2 bases from J, the gap between germline ends came to 7 bases. The CDR3 spells CAISESLQNYGYTF. CDR3 bases read: TGTGCCATCAGTGAGTCACTGCAAAACTATGGC.

This clone was seen at least ten times. The read terminates 3 residues ahead of where the CDR3 ends, so the germline J gene completes it. This sequence joins TRBV6-1 and TRBJ2-2, with a weak D call TRBD2 (6 bases). Germline CDR1 reads MNHNS; CDR2 reads SASEGT. The V gene lost 0 bases and the J gene lost 0 bases, with 8 bases spanning the gap. The CDR3 is 16 amino acids. Partial CDR3 DNA: TGTGCCAGCAGTGAAGCGAGCGGGTCGAACACCGGGGAG. Amino acid sequence: CASSEASGSNTGE. The entire CDR3 reads CASSEASGSNTGELFF.

This clone was picked up many times. With the read ending 3 residues before the CDR3 end, the germline J gene is used to fill in that end. The chain joins TRBV5-1 to TRBJ2-2, with D possibly TRBD1 on 6 matching bases. V was clipped by 1 base and J by 4 bases, with 11 bases between them. The CDR3 spans 15 residues. From germline, CDR1 is SGHRS and CDR2 YFSETQ. CDR3 in amino acids: CASSLQGTGTGELFF. The covered CDR3 bases are TGCGCCAGCAGCTTGCAGGGGACGGGCACCGGGGAG.

This clone was seen repeatedly, ten times or more. The sequence runs out 3 residues before the end of the CDR3; the remainder is reconstructed from the germline J gene. The J gene is TRBJ2-1, the V gene TRBV6-1; possibly TRBD2 for D (6 bases). The CDR3 has 14 residues. Trimming pared 0 bases from V and 9 bases from J, leaving 12 bases between. Per the germline V gene, CDR1 is MNHNS and CDR2 is SASEGT. Partial CDR3 DNA: TGTGCCAGCAGTGAAGCGCCCCGGGGGAGTGAG. Its translation is CASSEAPRGSE. The whole CDR3 protein reads CASSEAPRGSEQFF.

To note about this clone: The read is 3 residues too short to cover the CDR3 end, so that end is filled in from the germline J gene. This chain links TRBV5-1 with TRBJ2-7, with unresolved D. Trimming shortened V by 0 bases and J by 2 bases, and 6 bases separated the two germline ends. Germline loops: CDR1 SGHRS, CDR2 YFSETQ. This CDR3 has 13 amino acids. CDR3: CASSLVSAYEQYF. CDR3 bases read: TGCGCCAGCAGCTTGGTTTCAGCCTACGAG.

The sample holds many counts of this clone. The CDR3 is cut off 3 residues early in the read; its end comes from the germline J gene. The chain carries TRBV19 and TRBJ2-1; 7 nucleotides match TRBD1. Germline-derived CDR1 and CDR2 are LNHDA and SQIVND (reference sequence). Trimming at V came to 5 bases and at J to 4 bases, leaving 5 bases not matched to a gene. There are 14 residues in the CDR3. This CDR3 reads CASSHQGQYNEQFF. The CDR3 DNA, read in part, is TGTGCCAGTAGTCATCAGGGACAGTACAATGAG.

This clone was seen many times. The CDR3 end lies 3 residues beyond the end of the read and is filled in from the germline J gene. This sequence joins TRBV11-2 and TRBJ2-1; D remains ambiguous. This CDR3 has 15 amino acids. Trimming removed 5 bases at V and 5 bases at J, with 16 bases between. Germline CDR1 reads SGHAT; CDR2 reads FQNNGV. The CDR3 loop reads CASSLLVFNHNEQFF. The DNA read from the CDR3 is TGTGCCAGCAGCCTGCTAGTATTCAACCACAATGAG. The full variable domain, in which reference TRBV11-2 and TRBJ2-1 provide the parts outside the CDR3, is EAGVAQSPRYKIIEKRQSVAFWCNPISGHATLYWYQQILGQGPKLLIQFQNNGVVDDSQLPKDRFSAERLKGVDSTLKIQPAKLEDSAVYLCASSLLVFNHNEQFFGPGTRLTVL.

This clone was detected many times. The sequence runs out 3 residues before the end of the CDR3; the remainder is reconstructed from the germline J gene. The V call is TRBV7-2, the J call TRBJ1-2; D may be TRBD1 (5 bases). Between the trimmed V and J ends, which lost 5 bases and 0 bases, there was a span of 7 bases. The germline V gene has CDR1 SGHTA and CDR2 FQGNSA. The CDR3 loop spans 13 amino acids. The CDR3 loop is CASSPGANYGYTF. The DNA read from the CDR3 is TGTGCCAGCAGCCCGGGGGCTAACTATGGC.